These 16 T cell receptor beta chains share one sample of origin, sequenced in a study of blood T cells in healthy people across ages. A second about 6 to 12 cycle PCR used barcoded and J-beta primers. TCRdb analysed the 5' RACE reads with MiXCR anew, one entry per CDR3 protein. This table holds about 1.1 million distinct CDR3 sequences, 35% to 40% found once. Sequenced material: blood. The source of these receptors is a man aged 18 to 30 in good health.

This clonotype occurred a few times. The V gene is TRBV20-1, the J gene TRBJ2-1; no reliable D call. The V end lost 1 base, the J end lost 6 bases, and 7 bases lay between the germline ends. The CDR3 is made up of 12 amino acids. Germline V gives CDR1 DFQATT, CDR2 SNEGSKA (reference sequence). The CDR3 DNA is TGCAGTGCTAGAGTGCTAGGCAATGAGCAGTTCTTC. The encoded protein is CSARVLGNEQFF.

In this sample, this clonotype turned up many times. This sequence joins TRBV4-2 and TRBJ2-7; a possible D gene is TRBD1 (6 bases). Trimming left V 4 bases short and J 1 base short, with 23 bases between. The CDR3 is 18 amino acids. CDR1 and CDR2 from the germline V gene are LGHNA and YNFKEQ. CDR3 amino acids: CASSPTERTGSRSYEQYF. In DNA form, the CDR3 reads TGTGCCAGCAGCCCGACAGAGCGTACAGGGAGTCGGTCCTACGAGCAGTACTTC.

Turning to this clonotype: The junction and the germline gene differ at one end; a read error may be behind it. V and J are TRBV12-3 or TRBV12-4 and TRBJ1-2; 7 bases line up with TRBD1. The CDR3 is made up of 13 amino acids. This chain's CDR3 is CAGRMTGMGGYTF. For the CDR3, the DNA is TGTGCCGGCAGGATGACAGGGATGGGGGGCTACACCTTC.

This clonotype was observed many times. This rearrangement joins TRBV7-2 to TRBJ2-3, with D hard to call. V gave up 2 bases and J gave up 6 bases, with 6 bases separating them. CDR1 is SGHTA, CDR2 FQGNSA, per germline. The CDR3 is made up of 12 amino acids. For the CDR3, the DNA is TGTGCCAGCAGCTTATCGGGTGATACGCAGTATTTT. Translating it yields CASSLSGDTQYF.

This clonotype has only one observation. The V call is TRBV6-6, the J call TRBJ1-2; the D is unclear. The ends were cut back, 5 bases at V and 8 bases at J, with 18 bases in the middle. In germline, CDR1 is MNHNY, CDR2 SVGAGI (reference sequence). The CDR3 extends over 14 amino acids. The CDR3 reads CASSDSEGSEGYTF. CDR3 nucleotides: TGTGCCAGCAGTGATTCGGAGGGTTCGGAAGGCTACACCTTC.

V is TRBV14 and J is TRBJ1-2; possibly TRBD1 for D (5 bases). Germline V gene lookup returns CDR1 SGHDN and CDR2 FVKESK. The CDR3 is 14 residues long. Trimming removed 4 bases at V and 4 bases at J, with 13 bases between. CDR3 loop: CASSRDSAVYGYTF. The CDR3, as DNA: TGTGCCAGCAGCCGAGACAGTGCCGTCTATGGCTACACCTTC.

The V gene is TRBV4-1, the J gene TRBJ1-6; D is possibly TRBD1 (5 bases). Looked up from germline, CDR1 is MGHRA and CDR2 is YSYEKL. CDR3 length: 16 residues. Trimming removed 3 bases from V and 5 bases from J, with 14 bases in between. The CDR3 DNA is TGCGCCAGCAGCCAGACCCAGGGTTGGGATAATTCACCCCTCCACTTT. Protein: CASSQTQGWDNSPLHF.

The CDR3 bases are TGTGCCAGCAGCGTAATCCTTACTTTTGGGCAGATCAACAGGGCAAATGGCAATCAGCCCCAGCATTTT. It specifies CASSVILTFGQINRANGNQPQHF. The chain employs TRBV9 and TRBJ1-5; TRBD1 is a possible D gene (6 bases). CDR1 is SGDLS, CDR2 YYNGEE, per germline. The CDR3 covers 23 residues. The ends were cut back, 1 base at V and 2 bases at J, with 34 bases in the middle.

The chain couples TRBV19 to TRBJ2-1, with no clear D. Germline assignment: CDR1 LNHDA and CDR2 SQIVND (reference sequence). Trimming took 7 bases from V and 6 from J, leaving 7 bases between them. The CDR3 runs 11 residues. The CDR3 nucleotides are TGTGCCAGTATAGCTCGCAATGAGCAGTTCTTC. Translated: CASIARNEQFF.

The chain couples TRBV20-1 to TRBJ1-2, with D possibly matching TRBD1 (6 bases). CDR1 and CDR2 from the germline V gene are DFQATT and SNEGSKA (reference sequence). The V and J ends lost 3 bases and 4 bases respectively, with 12 bases between them. The CDR3 is 13 amino acids. The CDR3 spells CSASDRKTYGYTF. DNA of the CDR3: TGCAGTGCTAGTGACAGGAAGACCTATGGCTACACCTTC.

This clonotype was detected once. This chain uses TRBV20-1 with TRBJ1-6; TRBD1 might be the D (6 bases). The CDR3 loop spans 15 amino acids. Between the trimmed V and J ends, which lost 6 bases and 5 bases, there was a span of 17 bases. CDR1 is DFQATT and CDR2 is SNEGSKA in the germline V gene (reference sequence). CDR3 sequence (DNA): TGCAGTGCAGCTAGAGGGGGACGGAATAATTCACCCCTCCACTTT. As protein: CSAARGGRNNSPLHF.

For the CDR3, the DNA is TGTGCCAGCAGCATCGGACTAGCGGGACCCCAAGAGACCCAGTACTTC. Its translation is CASSIGLAGPQETQYF. The chain uses TRBV9 and TRBJ2-5; 12 nucleotides align to TRBD2. CDR3 length: 16 amino acids. Germline V gives CDR1 SGDLS, CDR2 YYNGEE. V was clipped by 4 bases and J by 1 base; unmatched bases: 5.

The rearrangement uses TRBV6-6 and TRBJ1-3; D gene unclear. This CDR3 region has 16 residues. Trimming took 7 bases from V and 4 from J, leaving 20 bases between them. From germline, CDR1 is MNHNY and CDR2 SVGAGI (reference sequence). The DNA for the CDR3 is TGTGCCAGCAAAATTGGAAGTGGAGTATCCGGAAACACCATATATTTT. Translating gives CASKIGSGVSGNTIYF.

The chain links TRBV7-2 to TRBJ1-6, with TRBD1 identical over 7 bases. The germline V gene encodes CDR1 SGHTA and CDR2 FQGNSA. This CDR3 has 18 residues. V was pared by 5 bases and J by 0 bases, with 10 bases of the junction left unmatched. The CDR3 reads CASSNGQAASSYNSPLHF. For the CDR3, the DNA is TGTGCCAGCAGCAACGGACAGGCAGCCAGCTCCTATAATTCACCCCTCCACTTT.

V and J are TRBV6-2 or TRBV6-3 and TRBJ2-7; 8 bases agree with TRBD2. The germline V gene has CDR1 MNHEY and CDR2 SVGEGT. With 5 bases clipped from V and 3 bases from J, the junction kept 9 bases outside the gene matches. CDR3 length equals 15 residues. CDR3 sequence reads: CASSLVKAGDYEQYF. DNA for the CDR3: TGTGCCAGCAGTCTCGTTAAAGCGGGGGACTACGAGCAGTACTTC.

V and J are TRBV24-1 and TRBJ2-6; possibly TRBD1 for D (5 bases). The V and J ends lost 11 bases and 1 base respectively, with 11 bases between them. The CDR3 runs to 14 residues. CDR1 KGHDR and CDR2 SFDVKD come from the germline V gene. As DNA, the CDR3 is TGTGCCATCGGGCAGGGATCTGGGGCCAACGTCCTGACTTTC. It translates to CAIGQGSGANVLTF.